Shown below are 18 T cell receptor beta chains from a single sample sequenced in a study of blood T cell repertoires in COVID-19. Produced via immunoSEQ multiplex PCR; TCRdb's table is partial and in-frame only. Among around 250,000 clones listed, about four fifths were seen once. What was sequenced was peripheral blood. All receptors derive from a man aged 30-40 years who had recovered from COVID-19.

A note on this clone: This specimen includes other DNA sequences encoding the same CDR3. The chain couples TRBV14 to TRBJ2-1; 10 bases are a match to TRBD2. This CDR3 region has 16 residues. Germline V gene sequence: CDR1 SGHDN, CDR2 FVKESK. Trimming took 1 base from V and 7 from J; bases not matched to a gene: 7. The DNA of the CDR3 is TGTGCCAGCAGCCAAGGTGGCCTAGCGGGGGTTAATGAGCAGTTCTTC. As protein: CASSQGGLAGVNEQFF.

The chain couples TRBV24-1 to TRBJ2-3; 9 nucleotides align to TRBD2. J was trimmed by 2 bases and V by 4 bases; bases with no gene match: 6. CDR1 and CDR2 from the germline V gene are KGHDR and SFDVKD. The length of the CDR3 is 16 residues. The CDR3 reads CATSDSLAGVTDTQYF. The CDR3 DNA reads as TGTGCCACCAGTGACTCACTAGCGGGCGTCACAGATACGCAGTATTTT.

The CDR3 loop is CASSPRDRAGEQYV. As DNA, the CDR3 is TGTGCCAGCAGCCCCCGGGACAGGGCTGGCGAGCAGTACGTC. The J gene is TRBJ2-7, the V gene TRBV3-1 (or the pseudogene TRBV3-2); TRBD1 matches 9 bases. This CDR3 is built from 14 residues. The junction had 7 bases not matched to a gene; V was cut back by 4 bases and J by 6 bases. From germline, CDR1 is LGHDT and CDR2 YNNKEL (reference sequence).

The V and J genes are TRBV7-8 and TRBJ1-5; D is ambiguous. This CDR3 spans 16 amino acids. V shed 0 bases and J shed 4 bases, with 13 bases lying between them. CDR1 and CDR2 from the germline V gene are SGHVS and FQNEAQ. The CDR3 nucleotides read TGTGCCAGCAGCTTAGCAGGCCCGGAGGGTAATCAGCCCCAGCATTTT. Amino acids: CASSLAGPEGNQPQHF.

The CDR3 reads CASSQGANNEQFF. For the CDR3, the DNA is TGTGCCAGCAGCCAAGGGGCCAACAATGAGCAGTTCTTC. V and J are TRBV3-1 (or the pseudogene TRBV3-2) and TRBJ2-1; the D is unclear. This CDR3 is 13 amino acids long. The germline V and J ends were trimmed by 1 base and 5 bases, with 6 bases remaining between them. Germline loops: CDR1 LGHDT, CDR2 YNNKEL (reference sequence).

The V gene is TRBV5-6, the J gene TRBJ2-7; 7 nucleotides match TRBD1. Germline assignment: CDR1 SGHDT and CDR2 YYEEEE. J was trimmed by 3 bases and V by 4 bases; bases with no gene match: 10. This CDR3 has 15 amino acids. The CDR3 region is CASSALTGVRYEQYV. CDR3 coding DNA: TGTGCCAGCAGCGCATTAACAGGGGTGCGCTACGAGCAGTACGTC.

The chain has TRBV11-1 and TRBJ2-7; D possibly corresponds to TRBD2 (6 bases). Germline lookup yields CDR1 SGHAT and CDR2 FQDESV (reference sequence). The CDR3 loop spans 16 amino acids. Trimming stripped 0 bases from V and 0 bases from J, with 12 bases between. CDR3 loop: CASSLAGVGSSYEQYF. In nucleotides, the CDR3 is TGTGCCAGCAGCTTAGCGGGCGTCGGGAGCTCCTACGAGCAGTACTTC.

The gene calls are TRBV7-9 and TRBJ2-5; D is possibly TRBD2 (7 bases). The CDR3 is 18 amino acids. Trimming cost V 3 bases and J 7 bases, with 27 bases left between them. Germline V lookup: CDR1 SEHNR, CDR2 FQNEAQ (reference sequence). CDR3 bases: TGTGCCAGCAGCTTCATGGGAGGGGGAGGCCCCCGGGCTTCGACCCAGTACTTC. This encodes CASSFMGGGGPRASTQYF.

This chain links TRBV4-2 with TRBJ2-2; D may be TRBD2 (7 bases). V lost 4 bases, J lost 7 bases, and 19 bases lay in between. The germline V gene has CDR1 LGHNA and CDR2 YNFKEQ. The CDR3 totals 16 residues. The chain's CDR3 is CASSPGGGGRRGELFF. In DNA, the CDR3 is TGTGCCAGCAGCCCCGGAGGGGGGGGGCGGCGCGGGGAGCTGTTTTTT.

For the CDR3, the DNA is TGTGCCAGCAGCAGGACAGGGTCTGGAAACACCATATATTTT. This gives the protein CASSRTGSGNTIYF. This chain joins TRBV9 and TRBJ1-3; 8 bases agree with TRBD1. With V trimmed by 4 bases and J by 1 base, 1 base remained unmatched. The CDR3 has 14 amino acids. Per germline, CDR1 SGDLS and CDR2 YYNGEE.

V gene TRBV29-1 combines with J gene TRBJ1-4; 7 bases align to TRBD1. V lost 5 bases to trimming and J lost 8 bases; unmatched junction nucleotides: 5. Germline V gene lookup returns CDR1 SQVTM and CDR2 ANQGSEA. The CDR3 spans 12 residues. DNA for the CDR3: TGCAGCGTTACAGGGGACGGCGAAAAACTGTTTTTT. It codes for CSVTGDGEKLFF.

V gene TRBV3-1 (or the pseudogene TRBV3-2) combines with J gene TRBJ2-1, with D maybe TRBD1 (5 bases). Trimming cost V 4 bases and J 5 bases, with 9 bases left between them. Per germline, CDR1 LGHDT and CDR2 YNNKEL (reference sequence). This CDR3 contains 13 residues. DNA for the CDR3: TGTGCCAGCAGCCGCGGACACAACAATGAGCAGTTCTTC. Translated, it gives CASSRGHNNEQFF.

The rearrangement links TRBV6-5 to TRBJ1-6; D is possibly TRBD1 (5 bases). The CDR3 has 15 amino acids. V was clipped by 10 bases and J by 1 base, with 14 bases between them. CDR1 MNHEY and CDR2 SVGAGI come from the germline V gene. CDR3 DNA: TGTGCCACCCGGACAAGGGGATCCTATAATTCACCCCTCCACTTT. Protein sequence: CATRTRGSYNSPLHF.

V and J are TRBV28 and TRBJ2-5, with D perhaps TRBD1 (5 bases). The CDR3 consists of 14 residues. The V end was cut by 8 bases, the J end by 0 bases, with 13 bases between. In germline, CDR1 is MDHEN, CDR2 SYDVKM. Written as DNA, the CDR3 is TGTGCCAGCGCAGGGCGATTATACCAAGAGACCCAGTACTTC. Residues: CASAGRLYQETQYF.

The chain employs TRBV7-9 and TRBJ2-7, with TRBD1 as a possible D gene (5 bases). The CDR3 is 13 amino acids. Germline lookup yields CDR1 SEHNR and CDR2 FQNEAQ (reference sequence). Trimming cost V 0 bases and J 7 bases, with 10 bases left between them. The CDR3 here is CASSLAGAEEQYV. CDR3 nucleotides: TGTGCCAGCAGCTTAGCAGGGGCGGAAGAGCAGTACGTC.

DNA for the CDR3: TGTGCCAGCAGCATCCAGGGCGACACTGAAGCTTTCTTT. Its protein is CASSIQGDTEAFF. The chain recombines TRBV7-6 with TRBJ1-1; TRBD1 is a possible D gene (5 bases). CDR3 length: 13 amino acids. From germline, CDR1 is SGHVS and CDR2 FNYEAQ. V lost 5 bases and J 3 bases, leaving 10 bases between the germline ends.

V gene TRBV19 combines with J gene TRBJ1-6; 9 bases align to TRBD1. CDR3 length: 16 amino acids. V lost 6 bases to trimming and J lost 3 bases; unmatched junction nucleotides: 6. Looked up from germline, CDR1 is LNHDA and CDR2 is SQIVND (reference sequence). The CDR3 loop is CASRRDRAVYNSPLHF. The CDR3 bases are TGTGCCAGTAGGAGGGACAGGGCGGTCTATAATTCACCCCTCCACTTT.

V is TRBV21-1 and J is TRBJ2-7; the table's D call, TRBD2, has no DNA check behind it. TRBV21-1 counts as a pseudogene. The CDR3 is 13 residues long. CDR3: CASSKAGRGEQYV. In DNA, the CDR3 is TGTGCCAGCAGCAAAGCCGGTCGCGGCGAGCAGTACGTC.